Shown below are 19 T cell receptor beta chains from a single sample sequenced in a study of blood T cell repertoires in COVID-19. Profiled with immunoSEQ multiplex PCR; TCRdb holds only in-frame clones, not every one. In the table there are roughly 230,000 clones, about 80% of which are singletons. The sequencing sample was made of peripheral blood. These receptors originate from a man aged 50-59 years with active or convalescent COVID-19.

This chain connects TRBV12-3 or TRBV12-4 to TRBJ1-3; weak D call: TRBD1 (6 bases). This CDR3 comprises 13 residues. V was shortened by 5 bases and J by 10 bases, with 15 bases between the two germline ends. The CDR3 here is CASSRGGPGTIYF. As DNA, the CDR3 is TGTGCCAGCAGTCGCGGGGGGCCGGGAACCATATATTTT.

This chain uses TRBV29-1 with TRBJ1-3; 8 positions agree with TRBD1. This CDR3 spans 16 amino acids. Trimming removed 4 bases from V and 2 bases from J; junction bases left unmatched: 10. The germline CDR1 and CDR2 sequences are SQVTM and ANQGSEA. CDR3 in DNA: TGCAGCGTTGCCTGGGCCGGACAGGGTACTGGAAACACCATATATTTT. Its translation: CSVAWAGQGTGNTIYF. Drawing the rest from reference TRBV29-1 and TRBJ1-3, the complete variable domain is SAVISQKPSRDICQRGTSLTIQCQVDSQVTMMFWYRQQPGQSLTLIATANQGSEATYESGFVIDKFPISRPNLTFSTLTVSNMSPEDSSIYLCSVAWAGQGTGNTIYFGEGSWLTVV.

The chain links TRBV27 to TRBJ1-5; TRBD1 agrees at 9 bases. Germline V CDR1 and CDR2: MNHEY, SMNVEV (reference sequence). V trimming: 6 bases; J trimming: 6 bases; junction bases outside the gene matches: 6. The CDR3 loop spans 14 amino acids. In DNA, the CDR3 is TGTGCCAGCAGCCGGACAGGGGTCTTTCAGCCCCAGCATTTT. Its protein is CASSRTGVFQPQHF.

This chain links TRBV10-1 with TRBJ2-6; 7 nucleotides match TRBD1. Trimming cost V 7 bases and J 3 bases; bases outside gene matches: 6. Germline V CDR1 and CDR2: WNHNN, SYGVQD (reference sequence). The CDR3 consists of 15 residues. The CDR3 reads CASIHDRVGANVLTF. The CDR3 nucleotides are TGCGCCAGCATTCACGACAGGGTTGGGGCCAACGTCCTGACTTTC.

The chain couples TRBV5-1 to TRBJ2-3; TRBD2 agrees at 8 bases. V was pared by 7 bases and J by 4 bases, with 11 bases of the junction left unmatched. CDR1 SGHRS and CDR2 YFSETQ come from the germline V gene. The CDR3 covers 15 residues. CDR3 region: CASLLSGGPSDTQYF. Here the CDR3 DNA reads TGCGCCAGCCTCCTATCGGGGGGGCCATCAGATACGCAGTATTTT.

The CDR3, as DNA: TGTGCCAGCAGTCGGGACGAGCAGTACTTC. Translating gives CASSRDEQYF. The rearrangement joins TRBV12-3 or TRBV12-4 to TRBJ2-7; D remains ambiguous. CDR3 length equals 10 residues. With 5 bases removed from V and 5 bases from J, the gap between germline ends came to 4 bases.

The V gene is TRBV19, the J gene TRBJ1-1; 8 positions match TRBD1. The CDR3 loop spans 14 amino acids. The V gene end was trimmed by 5 bases and the J gene end by 5 bases; junction bases not matched to a gene: 7. The germline V gene encodes CDR1 LNHDA and CDR2 SQIVND (reference sequence). The CDR3 loop is CASSFNRGTTEAFF. The CDR3 DNA follows: TGTGCCAGTAGTTTCAACAGGGGGACAACTGAAGCTTTCTTT. Full variable domain (rest looked up from reference TRBV19 and TRBJ1-1): DGGITQSPKYLFRKEGQNVTLSCEQNLNHDAMYWYRQDPGQGLRLIYYSQIVNDFQKGDIAEGYSVSREKKESFPLTVTSAQKNPTAFYLCASSFNRGTTEAFFGQGTRLTVV.

The chain joins TRBV5-1 to TRBJ2-2, with 11 bases fitting TRBD2. The CDR3 extends over 16 amino acids. Germline loops: CDR1 SGHRS, CDR2 YFSETQ. After removal of 3 bases from V and 5 bases from J, the junction contained 6 bases not matched to a gene. In nucleotides, the CDR3 is TGCGCCAGCAGCTCCATAGCGGGGGGGCCAACCGGGGAGCTGTTTTTT. This sequence encodes CASSSIAGGPTGELFF.

The genes are TRBV4-1 and TRBJ2-1; TRBD2 matches 10 bases. CDR1 MGHRA and CDR2 YSYEKL come from the germline V gene. This CDR3 is built from 15 residues. V gave up 4 bases and J gave up 9 bases; unmatched junction bases: 9. The CDR3 DNA follows: TGCGCCAGCAGCCTCATAGCGGGGGGCCCCGGTGAGCAGTTCTTC. It yields the protein CASSLIAGGPGEQFF.

This chain links TRBV30 with TRBJ1-4; a weak D match, TRBD1 (6 bases). Germline CDR1 GTSNPN, CDR2 SVGIG (reference sequence). V was pared by 4 bases and J by 7 bases, with 22 bases between. The CDR3 is made up of 16 amino acids. CDR3 DNA: TGTGCCTGGACTTCAAACCGCAGGGGCTACGGTGAAAAACTGTTTTTT. It translates to CAWTSNRRGYGEKLFF.

This chain connects TRBV1 to TRBJ1-6; the table gives TRBD1 as D, unverified against the DNA. TRBV1 is listed as a pseudogene. The CDR3 covers 21 residues. The CDR3 DNA follows: TGCACCAGCAGCCAAGCGGACAGGAATGAGCTTTTTATTCATTATAATTCACCCCTCCACTTT. Protein sequence: CTSSQADRNELFIHYNSPLHF.

The V and J genes are TRBV30 and TRBJ1-6; a possible D gene is TRBD1 (6 bases). V was cut by 5 bases and J by 2 bases, with 25 bases left in between. The CDR3 totals 19 residues. Germline loops: CDR1 GTSNPN, CDR2 SVGIG (reference sequence). In nucleotides, the CDR3 is TGTGCCTGGCGAATACGAACGGACAGTAACAGGGCCTATAATTCACCCCTCCACTTT. Its translation is CAWRIRTDSNRAYNSPLHF.

This sequence joins TRBV5-4 and TRBJ1-2; possible D gene TRBD1, 5 bases. This CDR3 has 15 residues. V lost 4 bases, J lost 2 bases, and 15 bases lay in between. Germline V lookup: CDR1 SGHNT, CDR2 YYREEE (reference sequence). DNA of the CDR3: TGTGCCAGCAGCCCACCGACAGCAGCCAACTATGGCTACACCTTC. As protein: CASSPPTAANYGYTF.

This clone was recorded only once. The chain recombines TRBV3-1 (or the pseudogene TRBV3-2) with TRBJ2-5, with a weak D call TRBD1 (6 bases). The CDR3 loop spans 16 amino acids. Germline V lookup: CDR1 LGHDT, CDR2 YNNKEL (reference sequence). Trimming cost V 2 bases and J 5 bases, with 18 bases left between them. The CDR3 DNA is TGTGCCAGCAGCCAATCGGATGGGGGCTCGTCGGAGACCCAGTACTTC. It translates to CASSQSDGGSSETQYF.

V is TRBV30 and J is TRBJ1-6; 9 nucleotides match TRBD1. With 4 bases clipped from V and 0 bases from J, the junction kept 4 bases outside the gene matches. Germline values: CDR1 GTSNPN, CDR2 SVGIG (reference sequence). This CDR3 contains 16 residues. The CDR3 nucleotides are TGTGCCTGGAACAGGGGGCAAAGCTCCTATAATTCACCCCTCCACTTT. It is translated as CAWNRGQSSYNSPLHF. The whole variable domain, filled in from reference TRBV30 and TRBJ1-6, reads SQTIHQWPATLVQPVGSPLSLECTVEGTSNPNLYWYRQAAGRGLQLLFYSVGIGQISSEVPQNLSASRPQDRQFILSSKKLLLSDSGFYLCAWNRGQSSYNSPLHFGNGTRLTVT.

This chain joins TRBV6-6 and TRBJ2-5; D ambiguous. The CDR3 is 11 residues long. Germline values: CDR1 MNHNY, CDR2 SVGAGI (reference sequence). Trimming took off 8 bases at V and 5 bases at J, with 9 bases between the two ends. CDR3 loop: CASGAVETQYF. CDR3 nucleotide sequence: TGTGCCAGCGGTGCAGTGGAGACCCAGTACTTC.

The chain employs TRBV10-3 and TRBJ1-1; a weak D match, TRBD1 (5 bases). The V gene lost 4 bases and the J gene lost 1 base, with 10 bases spanning the gap. Germline V lookup: CDR1 ENHRY, CDR2 SYGVKD. CDR3 size: 14 residues. CDR3 loop: CAISAGAKNTEAFF. CDR3 DNA: TGTGCCATCAGTGCTGGGGCAAAGAACACTGAAGCTTTCTTT.

This sequence joins TRBV4-2 and TRBJ2-5, with TRBD2 matching over 8 bases. V dropped 4 bases and J dropped 3; count of bases not matched to a gene: 7. CDR3 length equals 15 residues. Germline lookup yields CDR1 LGHNA and CDR2 YNFKEQ. The CDR3: CASSRGGGREETQYF. The CDR3 DNA is TGTGCCAGCAGCCGCGGCGGGGGGCGGGAAGAGACCCAGTACTTC.

In its sample, this clone was seen a few times. The rearrangement links TRBV7-8 to TRBJ1-2; D not certain. The CDR3 runs 13 residues. The V and J ends lost 11 bases and 8 bases respectively, with 21 bases between them. Germline CDR1 and CDR2: SGHVS and FQNEAQ. In DNA, the CDR3 is TGTGCCGCAGCGGATGGCCGTATATCGGGCTACACCTTC. Protein product: CAAADGRISGYTF.